Listed below are T cell receptor beta chains from one sample, sequenced in a study of blood T cell repertoires in COVID-19. Here immunoSEQ multiplex PCR was the method, and the copy in TCRdb shows in-frame clones only, minus some. The sample has approximately 120,000 clones; over 70% are singletons. The source material was peripheral blood. The receptors stem from a woman aged 45-59 years with acute or convalescent COVID-19. Each CDR3 is given with its conserved first and last residue.

v_gene	j_gene	CDR3aa
TRBV4-2	TRBJ2-7	CASSRGNGFPYEQYF
TRBV28	TRBJ1-1	CASSPLGTAIMNTEAFF
TRBV28	TRBJ2-7	CASSLWGRKQEQYF
TRBV28	TRBJ1-2	CASSLDRDYGYTF
TRBV29-1	TRBJ2-5	CSVPGTVSGAQYF
TRBV5-4	TRBJ1-1	CASSFRNTEAFF
TRBV5-1	TRBJ1-1	CASSLDRNTEAFF
TRBV28	TRBJ2-7	CASSFSGRYYEQYF
TRBV28	TRBJ2-1	CASNRGTVEQFF
TRBV27	TRBJ2-7	CASSLALSSYEQYF
TRBV5-4	TRBJ2-3	CASSLGVGDISDTQYF
TRBV2	TRBJ2-1	CASDRTYNEQFF
TRBV29-1	TRBJ1-2	CSVDMTGGIYGYTF
TRBV11-2	TRBJ1-5	CASSLGTGSEPQHF
TRBV30	TRBJ1-5	CAWSLNLIGPQHF
TRBV5-1	TRBJ2-3	CASSLQGARNTQYF
TRBV2	TRBJ1-3	CASSTREGNTIYF
TRBV2	TRBJ1-2	CASSAKGQLSNYGYTF
TRBV18	TRBJ2-7	CASSLGLDLEQYF
TRBV19	TRBJ1-1	CASTFGAGKNTEAFF
TRBV9	TRBJ2-3	CASSFRDRENTQYF
TRBV23-1	TRBJ1-5	CASSQSGPGNQPQHF
TRBV2	TRBJ2-7	CASRQDSHEQYF
TRBV28	TRBJ2-7	CASSLPGTSSYEQYF
TRBV25-1	TRBJ1-5	CASSAGANQPQHF
TRBV7-2	TRBJ2-5	CASSLGPRETQYF
TRBV19	TRBJ1-1	CASRDRGPGTEAFF
TRBV10-3	TRBJ2-7	CAISDIGGRTYEQYF
TRBV28	TRBJ2-4	CASSPTTLAGRGLAKNIQYF
TRBV4-2	TRBJ2-1	CASSYGTASYNEQFF
TRBV7-8	TRBJ1-1	CASSRTRNTEAFF
TRBV10-3	TRBJ2-5	CATHSGQETQYF
TRBV25-1	TRBJ2-5	CASSEYKRQGGETQYF
TRBV5-1	TRBJ2-3	CASSLGASGSTDTQYF
TRBV5-1	TRBJ2-7	CASTNGDRGLSFYEQYF
TRBV6-1	TRBJ1-2	CASSEWVRVGYGYTF
TRBV20-1	TRBJ2-1	CSAPLGIFGVF
TRBV19	TRBJ2-3	CASSIGSAYGTDTQYF
TRBV29-1	TRBJ2-3	CSFGQGTDTQYF